The clone carrying this T cell receptor beta chain occurred a few times. Together with a sample-barcoded 5' primer, a J-beta primer mix was included in a second PCR lasting about 7 to 11 cycles. Each CDR3 protein gets one entry after TCRdb re-called the 5' RACE reads with MiXCR. The sample gives 1.4 million to 1.5 million distinct CDR3 sequences, 35% to 45% of which show up once; 7.9% is in the top ten. The sample is drawn from a study of blood T cells in healthy people across ages. The receptor comes from a woman aged 18-35 years in good health. Source material: blood.

CDR3 nucleotide sequence: TGTGCCAGCAGTTCAAGGAAAGGGACAGGGGGCGTTTACTATGGCTACACCTTC. Protein sequence: CASSSRKGTGGVYYGYTF. The chain recombines TRBV7-2 with TRBJ1-2; 12 positions agree with TRBD1. CDR1 and CDR2 from the germline V gene are SGHTA and FQGNSA. V shed 6 bases and J 3 bases; nucleotides not matched to a gene: 14. The CDR3 totals 18 residues.